This T cell receptor (beta chain) was documented in a study of technical replicates of blood from four donors. The CDR3 contains 12 residues. With 4 bases removed from V and 6 bases from J, the gap between germline ends came to 9 bases. Looked up from germline, CDR1 is SEHNR and CDR2 is FQNEAQ (reference sequence). Sequenced by immunoSEQ multiplex PCR; TCRdb stores in-frame clones only, minus some. Here the sample spans about 53,000 clones, just over 85% being singletons. The source is a human donor in good health. Some clones in this sample may be carry-over from other donors' samples. Specimen: PBMCs. This sequence joins TRBV7-9 and TRBJ1-1; no clear D. CDR3 region: CASSSQLAEAFF. In DNA, the CDR3 is TGTGCCAGCAGCTCGCAACTCGCTGAAGCTTTCTTT.